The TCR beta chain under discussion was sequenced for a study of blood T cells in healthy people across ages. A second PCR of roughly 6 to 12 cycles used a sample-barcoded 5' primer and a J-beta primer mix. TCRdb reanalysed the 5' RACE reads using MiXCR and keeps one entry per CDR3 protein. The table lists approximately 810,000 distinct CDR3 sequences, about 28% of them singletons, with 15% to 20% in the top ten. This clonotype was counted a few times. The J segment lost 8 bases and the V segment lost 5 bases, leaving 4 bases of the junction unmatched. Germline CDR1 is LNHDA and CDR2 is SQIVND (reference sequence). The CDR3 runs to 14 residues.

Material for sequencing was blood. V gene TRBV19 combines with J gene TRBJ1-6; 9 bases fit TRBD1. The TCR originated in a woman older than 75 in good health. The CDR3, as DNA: TGTGCCAGTAGTCTCGGGACAGGGCATTCACCCCTCCACTTT. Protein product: CASSLGTGHSPLHF.